This T cell receptor (beta chain) was sequenced in a study of cytomegalovirus exposure and HLA in healthy donors. General study findings and limits: Versus the approximately 700-donor mean, an Asian-associated ancestry cluster reportedly showed fewer N-insertions in a later analysis. A list of around 160 TCR beta chains associated with cytomegalovirus was given. A later analysis associated some 16,000 TCR beta sequences with HLA alleles at a 0.05 false discovery rate.

Trimming removed 5 bases at V and 3 bases at J, with 7 bases between. This CDR3 region has 12 residues. Germline lookup yields CDR1 SNHLY and CDR2 FYNNEI. Notes on this clone: As yet, its antigen is unknown.

The primer mix had 60 Vbeta and 13 Jbeta primers. Using immunoSEQ multiplex PCR, the repertoire was profiled, and TCRdb retains in-frame clones only, with some absent. Of over 110,000 clones listed, 75% to 85% were seen once; the top ten hold roughly 5.6%. This chain uses TRBV2 with TRBJ2-5; D unresolved. The receptor's source is a woman in her thirties or forties in good health and CMV-seropositive. Sequencing was done on a sample of PBMCs. DNA for the CDR3: TGTGCCAGCAGTTACACAGAAGAGACCCAGTACTTC. It is translated as CASSYTEETQYF.